The clone carrying this TCR beta chain was detected only a few times. The CDR3 length is 14 residues. V lost 5 bases and J lost 5, with 13 bases in between. Germline V gene sequence: CDR1 SEHNR, CDR2 FQNEAQ (reference sequence). This entry comes from a study of response to subunit inactivated influenza vaccine. From the RT-PCR reads, TCRdb called clonotypes with MiXCR, one entry per CDR3 protein. Of about 610,000 distinct CDR3 sequences listed, 14% are singletons. Source: PBMCs from blood, taken approximately 12 days after vaccination. The origin of this receptor is a man in his fifties or sixties who received an inactivated influenza vaccine. V is TRBV7-9 and J is TRBJ2-1; tentatively, D is TRBD2 (6 bases). The CDR3 region has the DNA TGTGCCAGCAGCCGGGAGCGTCCCCACAATGAGCAGTTCTTC. It encodes CASSRERPHNEQFF.